Listed here are 8 T cell receptor beta chains from one sample, sequenced in a study of cytomegalovirus exposure and HLA in healthy donors. PCR involved 60 Vbeta and 13 Jbeta primers. The data were produced by immunoSEQ multiplex PCR, yet TCRdb's version contains in-frame clones alone and is incomplete. This table holds roughly 120,000 clones, approximately 80% found once. The specimen sequenced was PBMCs. These receptor sequences come from a middle-aged man in good health and CMV-seropositive.

The chain carries TRBV6-1 and TRBJ2-3, with 9 bases lining up with TRBD2. The V and J ends lost 4 bases and 3 bases, in that order; junction bases with no gene match: 5. In germline, CDR1 is MNHNS, CDR2 SASEGT. This CDR3 is built from 15 residues. CDR3 sequence: CASSGLAGRTDTQYF. The DNA for the CDR3 is TGTGCCAGCAGTGGGCTAGCGGGGAGGACAGATACGCAGTATTTT.

The chain joins TRBV7-8 to TRBJ2-1, with a possible D match to TRBD2 (6 bases). This CDR3 is 15 amino acids long. The V gene's germline CDR1 is SGHVS and CDR2 FQNEAQ. V was clipped by 7 bases and J by 5 bases, with 18 bases between them. This CDR3 is CASNETRLVDNEQFF. The CDR3 region has the DNA TGTGCCAGCAACGAGACTCGACTAGTTGACAATGAGCAGTTCTTC.

V usage is TRBV4-3 and J usage is TRBJ2-2; 11 nucleotides match TRBD1. Germline loops: CDR1 LGHNA, CDR2 YSLEER. V dropped 0 bases and J dropped 4; count of bases not matched to a gene: 4. The CDR3 loop spans 17 amino acids. CDR3 protein: CASSQEGGQGATGELFF. The CDR3 DNA follows: TGCGCCAGCAGCCAAGAAGGAGGACAGGGGGCCACCGGGGAGCTGTTTTTT.

The rearrangement uses TRBV19 and TRBJ2-1; maybe TRBD2 (5 bases). In germline, CDR1 is LNHDA, CDR2 SQIVND (reference sequence). V gave up 5 bases and J gave up 6 bases, with 17 bases separating them. This CDR3 is 15 amino acids long. Here the CDR3 reads CASSPPLRAGNEQFF. The CDR3 DNA sequence: TGTGCCAGTAGTCCCCCCTTGAGGGCTGGCAATGAGCAGTTCTTC.

V usage is TRBV7-7 and J usage is TRBJ2-5, with 8 bases that match TRBD2. This CDR3 contains 14 residues. CDR1 SSHAT and CDR2 FNYEAQ come from the germline V gene (reference sequence). In DNA form, the CDR3 reads TGTGCTAACAGCGGATCGGGGGGGCGAGAGACCCAGTACTTC. Amino acid sequence: CANSGSGGRETQYF.

The chain carries TRBV5-1 and TRBJ2-6, with no clear D. The CDR3 spans 15 residues. Germline CDR1 SGHRS, CDR2 YFSETQ. The germline V and J ends were trimmed by 2 bases and 2 bases, with 8 bases remaining between them. The CDR3 loop reads CASSLGTTGANVLTF. DNA of the CDR3: TGCGCCAGCAGCTTAGGCACTACTGGGGCCAACGTCCTGACTTTC. Together with reference TRBV5-1 and TRBJ2-6, the CDR3 gives the full variable domain: KAGVTQTPRYLIKTRGQQVTLSCSPISGHRSVSWYQQTPGQGLQFLFEYFSETQRNKGNFPGRFSGRQFSNSRSEMNVSTLELGDSALYLCASSLGTTGANVLTFGAGSRLTVL.

The chain recombines TRBV7-8 with TRBJ2-7; D might be TRBD2 (7 bases). Germline V gene data show CDR1 as SGHVS and CDR2 as FQNEAQ. Trimming removed 7 bases at V and 6 bases at J, with 19 bases between. The CDR3 loop spans 14 amino acids. Here the CDR3 reads CASIVTTGRGEQYF. In DNA, the CDR3 is TGTGCCAGCATCGTAACCACAGGGAGGGGCGAGCAGTACTTC.

The chain links TRBV2 to TRBJ2-5, with 8 bases matching TRBD2. Unmatched junction bases numbered 9, after V lost 4 bases and J lost 5 bases. There are 15 residues in the CDR3. The V gene's germline CDR1 is SNHLY and CDR2 FYNNEI. CDR3 in amino acids: CASSGTSLQAETQYF. In DNA form, the CDR3 reads TGTGCCAGCAGTGGGACTAGCTTGCAGGCCGAGACCCAGTACTTC.